One TCR beta chain is described in this entry. Its binding antigen is unknown. No base-level quality is on record; no much larger clone is a single base apart. A second Seattle source provided samples from volunteer blood donors who had recovered from COVID-19. The collaborating institutions used their own protocols to collect whole blood in K2EDTA tubes. For TCRbeta analysis, collaborator samples were shipped as frozen whole blood, as isolated PBMCs, or as DNA extracted from either sample type. TCRbeta CDR3 regions were amplified from genomic DNA by means of the immunoSEQ Assay, a bias-controlled multiplex PCR. The source study handled its data this way. Within the assay, amplification of reference gene primers was used to estimate how many nucleated cells each sample contained. Sequence reads were collapsed and filtered to measure the absolute abundance of every unique TCRbeta CDR3 rearrangement. For each sample, productive Simpson clonality was calculated by taking the square root of Simpson's diversity index across productive rearrangements. Sourced from immuneACCESS, this table was stored by TCRdb with only in-frame sequences that have V and J called. A share of the clones is absent; for the studies checked, an unresolved V gene accounts for under half, and the remainder has no known explanation. From that table come the V and J calls and clone size; the DNA was used to work out D and trimming. This sample is represented by about 250,000 clones; more than 75% of them were singletons. The top ten hold around 0.98% of the sample.

The data stem from a study of blood T cell repertoires in COVID-19 (dated by TCRdb to the early 2020s). Regarding the study in general: Samples covering the acute and convalescent phases of COVID-19 were provided by collaborators in the United States, Italy and Spain. The prospective study material was composed of cDNA or gDNA derived from T cells, B-cell-depleted T cells, or PBMCs. Deeply sampled blood TCRbeta repertoires from subjects exposed to, actively infected with, or recovered from COVID-19 were included in the dataset. The repertoires were made available in a free public database intended to serve as a resource for research on the immune response to SARS-CoV-2. Samples came from the ongoing ImmuneRACE study (first 160 participants) plus 1,254 subjects from 6 global collaborators. The sample metadata nearly always contained a de-identified subject ID, COVID-19 status, age in years and sex. Where HLA class I and class II types were available, the types were taken from metadata supplied by the sample provider, not from assay-based typing.

Per the germline V gene, KGHDR is the CDR1 and SFDVKD is the CDR2. The CDR3 sequence holds 14 residues, the cysteine and phenylalanine included. Of the read, only the CDR3 DNA is kept; its 42 bases are in frame from base 1. Between the V and J ends, shortened by 3 bases and 9 bases respectively, the junction contains 14 bases. The research as a whole found: Clinical and demographic metadata were provided uncurated, with the amount varying by source and participant.

The TCR sequence derives from a woman in her thirties or forties who had recovered from COVID-19. In this chain, TRBV24-1 is recombined with TRBJ2-1; TRBD2 is perhaps the D gene, given 7 matching bases. Sequences were obtained from peripheral blood. DNA sequence: TGTGCCACCAGTGATACCCGGGCGGGGGCTGAGCAGTTCTTC. Its amino acids are CATSDTRAGAEQFF.